The rows below give T cell receptor beta chains drawn from one sample of a study of T cells in Graves' hyperthyroidism and ophthalmopathy. Using its own MiXCR run on the multiplex PCR reads, TCRdb lists one record per CDR3 protein. The table records under 350,000 distinct CDR3 sequences, 20% to 25% of them present only once. Sequencing was done on a sample of blood. The source of these receptors is a woman aged 45-60 years with Graves' hyperthyroidism. Both conserved end residues are part of each CDR3. A D gene is named only where the DNA matches it firmly. Clone size is not always given. Where it is, it says once, few, many or a class for expanded clones.

clone size	CDR3 length	V gene	J gene	D gene	CDR3 protein	CDR3 DNA
-	16	TRBV28	TRBJ1-4	-	CASSLSVGGRREKLFF	TGTGCCAGCAGTTTAAGCGTCGGGGGGCGTCGGGAAAAACTGTTTTTT
many	12	TRBV28	TRBJ2-1	-	CASSLDSYEQFF	TGTGCCAGCAGCCTTGACAGCTATGAGCAGTTCTTC
-	11	TRBV7-9	TRBJ1-2	-	CASSSQDGYTF	TGTGCCAGCAGCTCGCAGGATGGCTACACCTTC
many	15	TRBV9	TRBJ2-2	TRBD2	CASSDDLGGAGELFF	TGTGCCAGCAGCGACGATCTCGGGGGGGCCGGGGAGCTGTTTTTT
many	18	TRBV6-5	TRBJ1-6	TRBD1	CASSYSSFPDRGNSPLHF	TGTGCCAGCAGTTACTCGTCGTTCCCGGACAGGGGAAATTCACCCCTCCACTTT
many	17	TRBV6-1	TRBJ2-1	TRBD2	CASRGKAGGPSYNEQFF	TGTGCCAGCAGGGGTAAAGCGGGAGGGCCCTCCTACAATGAGCAGTTCTTC
many	13	TRBV29-1	TRBJ2-3	-	CSVGLAWGNTQYF	TGCAGCGTTGGTCTGGCGTGGGGGAATACGCAGTATTTT
many	13	TRBV2	TRBJ2-2	-	CASSEAYTGELFF	TGTGCCAGCAGTGAAGCGTACACCGGGGAGCTGTTTTTT
once	15	TRBV6-1	TRBJ1-4	-	CASTHPRGSNEKLFF	TGTGCCAGCACACACCCCAGGGGATCTAATGAAAAACTGTTTTTT
many	17	TRBV11-2	TRBJ2-2	-	CASSLVELLVHTGELFF	TGTGCCAGCAGCTTAGTAGAGCTCTTAGTCCACACCGGGGAGCTGTTTTTT
many	14	TRBV2	TRBJ1-5	-	CASSGPLPHQPQHF	TGTGCCAGCAGTGGGCCTTTACCCCATCAGCCCCAGCATTTT
many	14	TRBV27	TRBJ1-5	-	CASSLTGQGQPQHF	TGTGCCAGCAGTTTAACGGGGCAGGGTCAGCCCCAGCATTTT
-	13	TRBV6-5	TRBJ2-2	-	CASSYSNTGELFF	TGTGCCAGCAGTTACAGTAACACCGGGGAGCTGTTTTTT
many	13	TRBV12-3/TRBV12-4	TRBJ1-2	TRBD1	CASSSGGGYGYTF	TGTGCCAGCTCATCAGGGGGCGGCTATGGCTACACCTTC
many	14	TRBV3-1	TRBJ1-1	-	CASSQGGSNTEAFF	TGTGCCAGCAGCCAGGGAGGTTCGAACACTGAAGCTTTCTTT
many	13	TRBV27	TRBJ2-7	TRBD1	CASNGQGWDEQYF	TGTGCCAGCAATGGACAGGGCTGGGATGAGCAGTACTTC
-	17	TRBV4-1	TRBJ2-1	-	CASSRFGLGGTYNEQFF	TGCGCCAGCAGCCGATTCGGACTAGGGGGGACCTACAATGAGCAGTTCTTC
many	14	TRBV18	TRBJ1-5	-	CASSPSASNQPQHF	TGTGCCAGCTCACCCTCGGCTAGCAATCAGCCCCAGCATTTT